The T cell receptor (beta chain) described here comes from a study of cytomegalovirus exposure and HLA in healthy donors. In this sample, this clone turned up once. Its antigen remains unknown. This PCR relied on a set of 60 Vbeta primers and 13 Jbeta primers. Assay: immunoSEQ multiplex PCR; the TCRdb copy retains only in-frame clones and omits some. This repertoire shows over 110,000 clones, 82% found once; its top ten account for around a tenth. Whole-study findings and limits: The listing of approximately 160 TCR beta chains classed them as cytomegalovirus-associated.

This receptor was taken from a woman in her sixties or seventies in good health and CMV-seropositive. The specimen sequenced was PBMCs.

The CDR3 coding sequence is TGTGCCAGCAGTTTCCTAGGGGGTACCAGCTCCTACGAGCAGTACTTC. The encoded protein is CASSFLGGTSSYEQYF. V is TRBV28 and J is TRBJ2-7; D is possibly TRBD1 (6 bases). The CDR3 runs 16 residues. The V and J ends lost 3 bases and 0 bases respectively, with 15 bases between them. Germline CDR1 is MDHEN and CDR2 is SYDVKM.